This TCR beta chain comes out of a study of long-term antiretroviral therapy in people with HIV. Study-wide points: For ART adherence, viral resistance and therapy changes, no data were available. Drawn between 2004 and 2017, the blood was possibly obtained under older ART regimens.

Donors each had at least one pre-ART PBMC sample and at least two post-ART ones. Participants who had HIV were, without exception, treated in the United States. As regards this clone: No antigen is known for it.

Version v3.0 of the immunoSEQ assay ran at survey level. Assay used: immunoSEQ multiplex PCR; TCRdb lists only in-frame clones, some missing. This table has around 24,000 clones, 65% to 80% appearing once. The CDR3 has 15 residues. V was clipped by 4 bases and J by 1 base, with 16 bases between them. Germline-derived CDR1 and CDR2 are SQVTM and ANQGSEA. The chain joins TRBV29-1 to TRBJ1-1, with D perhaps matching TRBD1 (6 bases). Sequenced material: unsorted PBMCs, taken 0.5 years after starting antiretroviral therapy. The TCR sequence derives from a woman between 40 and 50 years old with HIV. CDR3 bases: TGCAGCGTTGCGGCTTGGACAGCAAAGAACACTGAAGCTTTCTTT. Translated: CSVAAWTAKNTEAFF.